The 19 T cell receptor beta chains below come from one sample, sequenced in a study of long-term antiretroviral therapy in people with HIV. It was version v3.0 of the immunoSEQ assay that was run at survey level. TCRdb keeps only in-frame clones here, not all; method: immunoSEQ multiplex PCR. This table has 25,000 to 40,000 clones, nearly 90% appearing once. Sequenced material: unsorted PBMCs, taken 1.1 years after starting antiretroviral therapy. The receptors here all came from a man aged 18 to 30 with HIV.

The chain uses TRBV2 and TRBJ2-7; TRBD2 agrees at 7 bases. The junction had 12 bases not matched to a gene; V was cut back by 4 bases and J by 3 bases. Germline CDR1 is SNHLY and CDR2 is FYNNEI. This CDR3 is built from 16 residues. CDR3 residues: CASSGFVAGENYEQYF. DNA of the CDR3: TGTGCCAGCAGTGGGTTTGTTGCGGGAGAAAACTACGAGCAGTACTTC.

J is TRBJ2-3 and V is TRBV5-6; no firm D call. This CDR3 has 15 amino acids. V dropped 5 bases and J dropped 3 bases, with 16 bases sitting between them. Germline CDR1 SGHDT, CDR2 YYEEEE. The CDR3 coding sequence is TGTGCCAGCAGGGCCAATGGGATGGGAACAGATACGCAGTATTTT. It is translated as CASRANGMGTDTQYF. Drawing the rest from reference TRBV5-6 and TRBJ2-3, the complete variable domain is DAGVTQSPTHLIKTRGQQVTLRCSPKSGHDTVSWYQQALGQGPQFIFQYYEEEERQRGNFPDRFSGHQFPNYSSELNVNALLLGDSALYLCASRANGMGTDTQYFGPGTRLTVL.

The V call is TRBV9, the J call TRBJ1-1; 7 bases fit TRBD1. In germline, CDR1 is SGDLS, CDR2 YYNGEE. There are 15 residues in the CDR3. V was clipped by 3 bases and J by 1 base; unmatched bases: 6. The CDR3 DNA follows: TGTGCCAGCAGCGCTTCCACAGGGGCGAACACTGAAGCTTTCTTT. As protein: CASSASTGANTEAFF.

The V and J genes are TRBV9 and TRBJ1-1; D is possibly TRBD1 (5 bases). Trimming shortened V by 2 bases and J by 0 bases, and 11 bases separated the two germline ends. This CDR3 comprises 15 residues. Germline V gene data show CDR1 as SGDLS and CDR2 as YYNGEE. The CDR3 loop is CASSVSGTLNTEAFF. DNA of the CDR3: TGTGCCAGCAGCGTTTCCGGGACCTTGAACACTGAAGCTTTCTTT.

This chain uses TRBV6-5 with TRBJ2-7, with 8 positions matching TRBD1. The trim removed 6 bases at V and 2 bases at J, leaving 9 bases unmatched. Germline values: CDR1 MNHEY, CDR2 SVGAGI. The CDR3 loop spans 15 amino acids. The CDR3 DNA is TGTGCCAGCAGCCCGACCGGGACAGGTACCTACGAGCAGTACTTC. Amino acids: CASSPTGTGTYEQYF.

Here the CDR3 DNA reads TGTGCCAGCAGTGAAGAGGCATCCGGGCAGTACTTC. This encodes CASSEEASGQYF. V gene TRBV2 combines with J gene TRBJ2-7, with D uncertain. This CDR3 region has 12 residues. CDR1 and CDR2 (germline): SNHLY, FYNNEI. V was cut by 1 base and J by 9 bases, with 10 bases left in between.

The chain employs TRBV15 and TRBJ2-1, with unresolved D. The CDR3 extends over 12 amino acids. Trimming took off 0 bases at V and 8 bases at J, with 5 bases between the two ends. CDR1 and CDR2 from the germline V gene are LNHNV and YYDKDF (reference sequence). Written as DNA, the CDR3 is TGTGCCACCAGCAGAGATGAAGATGAGCAGTTCTTC. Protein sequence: CATSRDEDEQFF.

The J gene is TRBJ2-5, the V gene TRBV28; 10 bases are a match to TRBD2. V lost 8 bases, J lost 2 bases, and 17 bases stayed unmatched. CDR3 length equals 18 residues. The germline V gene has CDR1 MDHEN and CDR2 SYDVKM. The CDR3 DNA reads TGTGCCAGCCTGGGGGGTGAGCCCGGGACTAGCGATCAAGAGACCCAGTACTTC. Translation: CASLGGEPGTSDQETQYF.

This chain's CDR3 is CASSPGSSSYNSPLHF. CDR3 nucleotide sequence: TGTGCCAGCAGCCCCGGGTCGTCGAGTTATAATTCACCCCTCCACTTT. The rearrangement joins TRBV27 to TRBJ1-6; D gene uncertain. The germline V and J ends were trimmed by 6 bases and 4 bases, with 16 bases remaining between them. In germline, CDR1 is MNHEY, CDR2 SMNVEV (reference sequence). The CDR3 runs 16 residues.

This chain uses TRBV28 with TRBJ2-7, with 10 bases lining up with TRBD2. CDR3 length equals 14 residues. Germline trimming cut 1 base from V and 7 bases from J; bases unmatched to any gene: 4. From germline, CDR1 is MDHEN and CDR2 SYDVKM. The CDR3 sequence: CASSLSSGRGEQYF. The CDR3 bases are TGTGCCAGCAGTTTATCCAGCGGGAGGGGTGAGCAGTACTTC.

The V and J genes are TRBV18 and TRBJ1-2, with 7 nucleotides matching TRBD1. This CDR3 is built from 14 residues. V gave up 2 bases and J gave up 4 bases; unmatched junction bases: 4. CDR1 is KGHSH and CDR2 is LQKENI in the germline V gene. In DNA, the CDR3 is TGTGCCAGCTCACCAGACCGGGACAGCTATGGCTACACCTTC. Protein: CASSPDRDSYGYTF.

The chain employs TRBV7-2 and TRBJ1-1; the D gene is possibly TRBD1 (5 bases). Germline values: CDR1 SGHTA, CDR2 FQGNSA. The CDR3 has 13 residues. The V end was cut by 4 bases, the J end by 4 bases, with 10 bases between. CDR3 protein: CASSSQRGTEAFF. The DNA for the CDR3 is TGTGCCAGCAGCTCTCAAAGGGGCACTGAAGCTTTCTTT.

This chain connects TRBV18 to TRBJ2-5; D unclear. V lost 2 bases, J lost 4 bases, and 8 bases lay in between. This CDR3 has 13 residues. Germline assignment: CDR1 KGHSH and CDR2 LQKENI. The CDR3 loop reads CASSPLAGETQYF. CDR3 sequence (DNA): TGTGCCAGCTCACCATTGGCTGGAGAGACCCAGTACTTC.

The CDR3 loop is CSASRADTQYF. Written as DNA, the CDR3 is TGCAGTGCAAGTAGGGCCGATACGCAGTATTTT. This chain uses TRBV20-1 with TRBJ2-3; D is uncertain. Trimming removed 6 bases at V and 6 bases at J, with 10 bases between. CDR1 DFQATT and CDR2 SNEGSKA come from the germline V gene (reference sequence). The CDR3 totals 11 residues.

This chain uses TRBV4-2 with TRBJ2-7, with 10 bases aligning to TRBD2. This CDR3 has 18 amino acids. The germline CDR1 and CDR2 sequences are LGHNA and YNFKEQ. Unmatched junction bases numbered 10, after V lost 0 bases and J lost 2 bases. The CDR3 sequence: CASSQDPLAGAVTYEQYF. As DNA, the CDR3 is TGTGCCAGCAGCCAAGACCCCCTAGCGGGAGCCGTTACCTACGAGCAGTACTTC.

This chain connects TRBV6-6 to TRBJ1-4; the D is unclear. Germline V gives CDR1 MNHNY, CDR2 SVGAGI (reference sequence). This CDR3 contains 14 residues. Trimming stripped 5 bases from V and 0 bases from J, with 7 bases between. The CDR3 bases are TGTGCCAGCAGTATGAGTGCAACTAATGAAAAACTGTTTTTT. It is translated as CASSMSATNEKLFF.

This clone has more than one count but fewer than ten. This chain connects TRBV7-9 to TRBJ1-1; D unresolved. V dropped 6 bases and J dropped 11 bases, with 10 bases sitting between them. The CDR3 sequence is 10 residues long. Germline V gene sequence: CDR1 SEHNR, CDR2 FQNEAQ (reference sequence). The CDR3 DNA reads TGTGCCAGCAGGGCAGACCGGGCTTTCTTT. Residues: CASRADRAFF.

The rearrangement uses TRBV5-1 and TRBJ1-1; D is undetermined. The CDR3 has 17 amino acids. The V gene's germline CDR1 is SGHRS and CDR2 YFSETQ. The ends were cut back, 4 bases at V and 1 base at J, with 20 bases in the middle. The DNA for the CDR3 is TGCGCCAGCAGCCGAGGACCCATACAAGGACGGAACACTGAAGCTTTCTTT. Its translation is CASSRGPIQGRNTEAFF.

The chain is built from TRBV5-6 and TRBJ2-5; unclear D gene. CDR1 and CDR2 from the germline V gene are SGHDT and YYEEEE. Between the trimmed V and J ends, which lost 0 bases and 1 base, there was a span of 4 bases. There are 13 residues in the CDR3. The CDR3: CASSLDPQETQYF. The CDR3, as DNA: TGTGCCAGCAGCTTGGATCCCCAAGAGACCCAGTACTTC.